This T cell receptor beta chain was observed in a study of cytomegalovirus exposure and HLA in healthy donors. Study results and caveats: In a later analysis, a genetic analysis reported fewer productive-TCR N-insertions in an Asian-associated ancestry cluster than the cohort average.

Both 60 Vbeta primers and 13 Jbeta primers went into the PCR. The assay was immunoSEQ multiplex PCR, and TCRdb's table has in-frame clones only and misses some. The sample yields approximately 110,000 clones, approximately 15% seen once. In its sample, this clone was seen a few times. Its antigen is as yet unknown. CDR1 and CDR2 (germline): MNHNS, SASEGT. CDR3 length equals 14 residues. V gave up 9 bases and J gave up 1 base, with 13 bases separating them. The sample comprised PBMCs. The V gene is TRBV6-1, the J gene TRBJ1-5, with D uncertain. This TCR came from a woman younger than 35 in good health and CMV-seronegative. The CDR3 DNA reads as TGTGCCAGTCTTTGGGGAGGGAGCAATCAGCCCCAGCATTTT. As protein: CASLWGGSNQPQHF.